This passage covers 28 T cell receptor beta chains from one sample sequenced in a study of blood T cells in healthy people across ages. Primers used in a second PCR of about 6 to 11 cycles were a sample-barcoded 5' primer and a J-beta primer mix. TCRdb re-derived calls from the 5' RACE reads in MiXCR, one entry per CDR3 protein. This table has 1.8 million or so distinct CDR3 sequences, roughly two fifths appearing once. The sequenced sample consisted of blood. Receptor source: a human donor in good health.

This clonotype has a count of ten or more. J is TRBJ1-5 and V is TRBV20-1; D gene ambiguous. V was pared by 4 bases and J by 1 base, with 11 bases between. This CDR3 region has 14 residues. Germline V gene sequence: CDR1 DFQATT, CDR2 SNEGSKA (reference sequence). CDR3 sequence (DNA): TGCAGTGCTAAGGGTGGCGGGAGCAATCAGCCCCAGCATTTT. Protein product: CSAKGGGSNQPQHF.

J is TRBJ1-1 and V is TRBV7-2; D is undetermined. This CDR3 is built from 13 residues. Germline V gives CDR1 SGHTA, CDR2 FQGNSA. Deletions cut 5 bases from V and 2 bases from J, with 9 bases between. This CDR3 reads CASSKAANTEAFF. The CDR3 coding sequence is TGTGCCAGCAGCAAGGCAGCTAACACTGAAGCTTTCTTT.

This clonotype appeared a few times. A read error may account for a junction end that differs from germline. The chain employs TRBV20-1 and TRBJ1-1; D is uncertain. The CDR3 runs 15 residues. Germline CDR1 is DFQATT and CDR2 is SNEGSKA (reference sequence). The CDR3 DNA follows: TGCAGTGCTAGAGCGGCAGGTGGAATGAACACTGTAGCTTTCTTT. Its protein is CSARAAGGMNTVAFF.

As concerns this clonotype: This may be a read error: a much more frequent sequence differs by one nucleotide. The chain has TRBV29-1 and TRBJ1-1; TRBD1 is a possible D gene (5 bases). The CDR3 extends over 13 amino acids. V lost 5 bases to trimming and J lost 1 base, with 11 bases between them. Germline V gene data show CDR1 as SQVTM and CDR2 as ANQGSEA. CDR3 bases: TGCAGCGTTCGGGGACGACCGAACACTGAAGCTTTCTTT. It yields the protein CSVRGRPNTEAFF.

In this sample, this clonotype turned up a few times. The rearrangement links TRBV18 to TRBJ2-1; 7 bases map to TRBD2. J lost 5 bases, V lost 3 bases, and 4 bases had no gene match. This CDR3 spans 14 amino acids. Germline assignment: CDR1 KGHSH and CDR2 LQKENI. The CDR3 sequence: CASSPGLPDNEQFF. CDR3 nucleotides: TGTGCCAGCTCACCGGGACTACCAGACAATGAGCAGTTCTTC.

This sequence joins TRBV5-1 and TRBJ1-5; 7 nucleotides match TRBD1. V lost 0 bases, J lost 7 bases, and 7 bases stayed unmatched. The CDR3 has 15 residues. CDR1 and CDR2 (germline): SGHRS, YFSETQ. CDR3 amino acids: CASSLEGGGGQPQHF. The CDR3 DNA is TGCGCCAGCAGCTTGGAAGGGGGCGGGGGACAGCCCCAGCATTTT. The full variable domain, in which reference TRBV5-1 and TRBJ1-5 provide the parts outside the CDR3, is KAGVTQTPRYLIKTRGQQVTLSCSPISGHRSVSWYQQTPGQGLQFLFEYFSETQRNKGNFPGRFSGRQFSNSRSEMNVSTLELGDSALYLCASSLEGGGGQPQHFGDGTRLSIL.

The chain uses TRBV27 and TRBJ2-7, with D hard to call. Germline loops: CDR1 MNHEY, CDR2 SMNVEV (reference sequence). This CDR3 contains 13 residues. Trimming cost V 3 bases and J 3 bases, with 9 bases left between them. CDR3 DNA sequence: TGTGCCAGCAGTTTCAACACATACTACGAGCAGTACTTC. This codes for CASSFNTYYEQYF.

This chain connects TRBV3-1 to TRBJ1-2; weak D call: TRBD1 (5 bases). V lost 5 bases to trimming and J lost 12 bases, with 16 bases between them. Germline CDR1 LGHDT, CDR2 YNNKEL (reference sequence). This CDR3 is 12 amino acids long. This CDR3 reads CASSDRFEANTF. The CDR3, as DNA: TGTGCCAGCAGCGACAGATTTGAGGCTAACACCTTC.

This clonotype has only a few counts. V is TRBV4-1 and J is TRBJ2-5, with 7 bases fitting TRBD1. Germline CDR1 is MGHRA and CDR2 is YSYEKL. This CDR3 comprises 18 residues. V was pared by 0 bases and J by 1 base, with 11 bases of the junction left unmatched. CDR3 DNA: TGCGCCAGCAGCCAAGATCTGGGGGACAGTGGGAGCCAAGAGACCCAGTACTTC. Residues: CASSQDLGDSGSQETQYF.

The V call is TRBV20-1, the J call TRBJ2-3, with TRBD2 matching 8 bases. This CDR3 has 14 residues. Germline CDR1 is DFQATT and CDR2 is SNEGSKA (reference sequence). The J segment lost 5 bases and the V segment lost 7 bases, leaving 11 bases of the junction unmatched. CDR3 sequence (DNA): TGCAGTGTGCGGGAGGCAATCCGGGGAGATACGCAGTATTTT. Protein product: CSVREAIRGDTQYF.

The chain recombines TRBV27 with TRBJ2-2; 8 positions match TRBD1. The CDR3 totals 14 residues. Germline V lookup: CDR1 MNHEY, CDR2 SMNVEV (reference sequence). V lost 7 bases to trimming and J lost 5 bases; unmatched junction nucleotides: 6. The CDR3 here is CASTETGETGELFF. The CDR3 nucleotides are TGTGCCAGCACGGAGACAGGGGAAACCGGGGAGCTGTTTTTT.

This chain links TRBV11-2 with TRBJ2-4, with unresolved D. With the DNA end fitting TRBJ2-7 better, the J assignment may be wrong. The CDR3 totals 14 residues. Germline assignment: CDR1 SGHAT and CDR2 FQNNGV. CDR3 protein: CASSPALLPYEQYF. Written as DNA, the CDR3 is TGTGCCAGCAGCCCGGCCTTACTCCCCTACGAGCAGTACTTC.

The CDR3 here is CASSPAGGGKTQYF. CDR3 sequence (DNA): TGTGCCAGCAGCCCAGCGGGGGGTGGGAAGACCCAGTACTTC. V usage is TRBV7-3 and J usage is TRBJ2-5, with 9 bases matching TRBD2. This CDR3 has 14 residues. Germline V CDR1 and CDR2: SGHTA, FQGTGA. The J segment lost 6 bases and the V segment lost 5 bases, leaving 7 bases of the junction unmatched. Using reference TRBV7-3 and TRBJ2-5 for the parts outside the CDR3, the full variable domain is GAGVSQTPSNKVTEKGKYVELRCDPISGHTALYWYRQSLGQGPEFLIYFQGTGAADDSGLPNDRFFAVRPEGSVSTLKIQRTERGDSAVYLCASSPAGGGKTQYFGPGTRLLVL.

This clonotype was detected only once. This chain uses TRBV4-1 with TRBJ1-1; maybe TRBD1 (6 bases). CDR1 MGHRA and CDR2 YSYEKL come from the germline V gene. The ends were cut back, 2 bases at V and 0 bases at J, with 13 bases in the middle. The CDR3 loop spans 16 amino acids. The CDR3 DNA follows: TGCGCCAGCAGCCAACAACAGGGAACCATGAACACTGAAGCTTTCTTT. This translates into CASSQQQGTMNTEAFF.

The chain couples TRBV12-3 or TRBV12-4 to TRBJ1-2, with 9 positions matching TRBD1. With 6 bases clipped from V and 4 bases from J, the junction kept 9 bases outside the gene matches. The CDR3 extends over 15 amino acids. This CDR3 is CASSPFGTGTYGYTF. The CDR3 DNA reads TGTGCCAGCAGCCCTTTTGGGACAGGGACCTATGGCTACACCTTC.

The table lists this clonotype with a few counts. CDR3 in amino acids: CASSYRMDRQNTEAFF. CDR3 DNA sequence: TGTGCCAGCAGTTACCGCATGGACAGGCAGAACACTGAAGCTTTCTTT. The rearrangement joins TRBV6-6 to TRBJ1-1; 7 nucleotides agree with TRBD1. The CDR3 is made up of 16 amino acids. V shed 2 bases, J shed 1 base, and the junction held 7 bases outside the gene matches. From germline, CDR1 is MNHNY and CDR2 SVGAGI (reference sequence).

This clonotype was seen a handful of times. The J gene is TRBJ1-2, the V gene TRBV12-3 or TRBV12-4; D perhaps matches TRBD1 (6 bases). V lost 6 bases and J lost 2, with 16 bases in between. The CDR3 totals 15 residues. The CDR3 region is CASSHNMDRNYGYTF. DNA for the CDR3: TGTGCCAGCAGCCATAACATGGACAGAAACTATGGCTACACCTTC.

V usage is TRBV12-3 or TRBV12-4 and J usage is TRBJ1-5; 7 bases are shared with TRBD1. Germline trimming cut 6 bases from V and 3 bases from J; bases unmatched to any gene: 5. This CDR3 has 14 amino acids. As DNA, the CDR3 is TGTGCCAGCAGGCAGGACAGGCCCAATCAGCCCCAGCATTTT. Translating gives CASRQDRPNQPQHF.

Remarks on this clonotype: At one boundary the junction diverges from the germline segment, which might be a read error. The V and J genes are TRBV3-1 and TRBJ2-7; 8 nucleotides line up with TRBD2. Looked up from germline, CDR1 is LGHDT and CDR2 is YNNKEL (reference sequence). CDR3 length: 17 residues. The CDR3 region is CASSPMGGGPTSYEQYF. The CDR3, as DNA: TGCGCCAGCAGCCCTATGGGCGGGGGGCCGACCTCCTACGAGCAGTACTTC.

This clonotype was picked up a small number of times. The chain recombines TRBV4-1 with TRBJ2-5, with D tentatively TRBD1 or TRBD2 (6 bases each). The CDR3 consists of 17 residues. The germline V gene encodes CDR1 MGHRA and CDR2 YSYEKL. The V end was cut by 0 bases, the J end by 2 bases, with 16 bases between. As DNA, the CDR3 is TGCGCCAGCAGCCAAGACGGAGGGACACCCTATCAAGAGACCCAGTACTTC. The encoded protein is CASSQDGGTPYQETQYF.

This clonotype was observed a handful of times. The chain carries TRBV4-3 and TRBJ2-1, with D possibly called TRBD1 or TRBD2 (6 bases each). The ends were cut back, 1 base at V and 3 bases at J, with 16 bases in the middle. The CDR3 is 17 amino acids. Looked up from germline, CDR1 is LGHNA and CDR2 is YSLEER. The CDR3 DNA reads TGCGCCAGCAGCCAAGCTTTTGAGGGGGGCATCTACAATGAGCAGTTCTTC. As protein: CASSQAFEGGIYNEQFF.

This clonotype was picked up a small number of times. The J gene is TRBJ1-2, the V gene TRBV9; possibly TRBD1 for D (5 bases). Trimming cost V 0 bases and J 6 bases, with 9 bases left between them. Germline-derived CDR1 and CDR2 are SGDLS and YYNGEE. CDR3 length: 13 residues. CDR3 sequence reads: CASSVVGRDGYTF. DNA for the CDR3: TGTGCCAGCAGCGTAGTGGGCAGGGATGGCTACACCTTC.

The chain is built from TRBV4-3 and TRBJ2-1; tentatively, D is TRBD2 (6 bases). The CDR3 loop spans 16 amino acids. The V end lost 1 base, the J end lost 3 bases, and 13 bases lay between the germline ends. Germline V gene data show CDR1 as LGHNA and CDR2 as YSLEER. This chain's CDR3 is CASSQVGGDDYNEQFF. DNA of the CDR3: TGCGCCAGCAGCCAAGTGGGGGGTGATGACTACAATGAGCAGTTCTTC.

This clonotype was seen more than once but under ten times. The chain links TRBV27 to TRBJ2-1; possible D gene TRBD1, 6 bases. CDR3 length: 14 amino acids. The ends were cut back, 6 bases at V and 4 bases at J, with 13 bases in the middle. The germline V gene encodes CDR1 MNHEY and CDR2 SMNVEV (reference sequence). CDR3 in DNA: TGTGCCAGCAGATCCGGGACATCTTACAATGAGCAGTTCTTC. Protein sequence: CASRSGTSYNEQFF.

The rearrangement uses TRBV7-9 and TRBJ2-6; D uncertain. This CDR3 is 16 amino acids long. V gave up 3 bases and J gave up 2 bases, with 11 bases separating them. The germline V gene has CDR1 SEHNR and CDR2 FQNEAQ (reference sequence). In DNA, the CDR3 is TGTGCCAGCAGCTTTGGGAAGGAGACTGGGGCCAACGTCCTGACTTTC. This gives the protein CASSFGKETGANVLTF.

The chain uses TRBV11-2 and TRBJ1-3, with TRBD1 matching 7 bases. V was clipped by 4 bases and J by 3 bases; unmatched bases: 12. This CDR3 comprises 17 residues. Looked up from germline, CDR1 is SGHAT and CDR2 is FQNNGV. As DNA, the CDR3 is TGTGCCAGCAGCTCGATCCTGACAGGGCGGGGTGGAAACACCATATATTTT. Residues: CASSSILTGRGGNTIYF.

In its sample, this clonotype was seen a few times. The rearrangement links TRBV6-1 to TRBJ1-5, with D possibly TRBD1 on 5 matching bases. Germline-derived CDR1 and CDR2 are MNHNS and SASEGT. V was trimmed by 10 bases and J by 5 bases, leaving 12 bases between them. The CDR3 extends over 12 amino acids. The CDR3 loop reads CATGQVYQPQHF. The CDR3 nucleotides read TGTGCCACCGGACAAGTTTATCAGCCCCAGCATTTT.

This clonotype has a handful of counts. The CDR3 loop is CASSVGAGLDQPQHF. Written as DNA, the CDR3 is TGTGCCAGCAGCGTAGGGGCAGGGCTAGATCAGCCCCAGCATTTT. The chain uses TRBV9 and TRBJ1-5; a weak D match, TRBD1 (5 bases). Trimming pared 0 bases from V and 5 bases from J, leaving 12 bases between. There are 15 residues in the CDR3. Germline V CDR1 and CDR2: SGDLS, YYNGEE.